This TCR beta chain was recorded in a study of T cells in Graves' hyperthyroidism and ophthalmopathy. V shed 7 bases and J 0 bases; nucleotides not matched to a gene: 11. This CDR3 region has 16 residues. The TCR beta CDR3 regions underwent amplification using RNA transcripts as the source. The HTBI primer set was used in a first-round RT-PCR of the TCR CDR3. TCRdb ran MiXCR on the multiplex PCR reads and lists one entry per CDR3 protein. Here the sample spans 620,000 or so distinct CDR3 sequences, around 13% being singletons. The chain uses TRBV12-3 or TRBV12-4 and TRBJ2-7, with TRBD1 matching over 8 bases. The receptor was derived from a woman in her forties or fifties with Graves' ophthalmopathy. The material sequenced was blood. CDR3 region: CASMGTGSEDSYEQYF. The CDR3 nucleotides are TGTGCCAGCATGGGGACAGGCTCAGAGGACTCCTACGAGCAGTACTTC.